The sequence of this T cell receptor (beta chain) was determined in a study of PD-L1 blockade in urothelial cancer. On the study more broadly: Blood analyses occurred 3 weeks (second dose) and 6 weeks post treatment start. The median T cell count in blood samples was about 140,000.

TCRdb keeps only in-frame clones here, not all; method: immunoSEQ multiplex PCR. The data show approximately 79,000 clones, just under 85% seen once. Time point reported: pretreatment peripheral blood. From germline, CDR1 is MGHRA and CDR2 YSYEKL. Trimming cost V 0 bases and J 6 bases, with 9 bases left between them. The CDR3 spans 14 residues. The chain uses TRBV4-1 and TRBJ2-1; the D is unclear. The sample was PBMCs, taken around atezolizumab (anti-PD-L1) treatment. This clonotype was obtained from a middle-aged man with urothelial cancer. CDR3 DNA sequence: TGCGCCAGCAGCCAAGAGACGGGTTCCAATGAGCAGTTCTTC. The encoded protein is CASSQETGSNEQFF.